This T cell receptor beta chain was documented in a study of shared clonotypes between healthy human individuals. The CDR3 length is 14 residues. The junction had 9 bases not matched to a gene; V was cut back by 1 base and J by 8 bases. Germline CDR1 reads GTSNPN; CDR2 reads SVGIG (reference sequence). CD4+ cell separation produced CD45RA+ naive and CD45RA-negative memory subsets. Data came from immunoSEQ multiplex PCR; TCRdb stores just in-frame clones and leaves some out. The sample has 2 million or so clones, around 95% seen once. The sequenced sample was naive CD4+ T cells sorted from blood. Stated subset: CD45RA+ positively selected. This chain uses TRBV30 with TRBJ1-2; 8 positions agree with TRBD1. The TCR sequence derives from a man younger than 35 in good health. CDR3 in amino acids: CAWSAGTGLRGYTF. The CDR3 DNA reads TGTGCCTGGAGTGCAGGGACAGGCCTAAGGGGCTACACCTTC.